The 12 T cell receptor beta chains reported below all come from one sample, sequenced in a study of vaccination effects on CD4 cells after COVID-19. Profiling relied on immunoSEQ multiplex PCR, and the TCRdb table lists in-frame clones only, not all of them. The sample consists of under 80,000 clones, approximately 74% of them appearing once. Their antigens are not known. Prior to sequencing, the ViraFEST assay stimulated PBMC with viral peptide pools, which expanded the antigen-specific CD4+ T cells. Isolating CD4+ T cells followed approximately ten days of culture. This specimen was CD4+ T cells from PBMCs cultured with HCoV-229E spike peptides, taken before COVID-19 vaccination. Every receptor here comes from a human donor who received a COVID-19 vaccine.

CDR3 DNA sequence: TGTGCCAGCAGGTCCTCGACAGGGCTTCACTATGGCTACACCTTC. Translated: CASRSSTGLHYGYTF. This sequence joins TRBV6-5 and TRBJ1-2; 7 bases align to TRBD1. CDR1 and CDR2 from the germline V gene are MNHEY and SVGAGI. The CDR3 consists of 15 residues. V was clipped by 6 bases and J by 3 bases; unmatched bases: 10.

The rearrangement joins TRBV6-5 to TRBJ1-1; D gene ambiguous. Trimming left V 5 bases short and J 1 base short, with 5 bases between. The germline V gene has CDR1 MNHEY and CDR2 SVGAGI. CDR3 length: 12 residues. CDR3 nucleotides: TGTGCCAGCAGTCGAGAGAACACTGAAGCTTTCTTT. Protein product: CASSRENTEAFF.

This clone was picked up one time. The rearrangement links TRBV25-1 to TRBJ2-3; 8 positions match TRBD2. The CDR3 loop spans 15 amino acids. The trim removed 1 base at V and 4 bases at J, leaving 4 bases unmatched. Per germline, CDR1 MGHDK and CDR2 SYGVNS. CDR3 residues: CASSELSGRADTQYF. CDR3 in DNA: TGTGCCAGCAGTGAATTATCCGGGAGGGCAGATACGCAGTATTTT.

The genes are TRBV28 and TRBJ1-1; tentatively, D is TRBD1 (6 bases). V was cut by 8 bases and J by 5 bases, with 18 bases left in between. Germline CDR1 reads MDHEN; CDR2 reads SYDVKM. The length of the CDR3 is 14 residues. CDR3 sequence (DNA): TGTGCCAGCCCTAACGAGTTGAGGGGGACTGAAGCTTTCTTT. Its translation: CASPNELRGTEAFF.

This chain links TRBV30 with TRBJ1-1; no clear D gene. Germline V gene lookup returns CDR1 GTSNPN and CDR2 SVGIG (reference sequence). Trimming pared 0 bases from V and 3 bases from J, leaving 11 bases between. CDR3 length: 14 amino acids. The CDR3 is CAWSVADTYTEAFF. CDR3 nucleotide sequence: TGTGCCTGGAGTGTGGCAGACACCTACACTGAAGCTTTCTTT.

This chain connects TRBV3-1 (or the pseudogene TRBV3-2) to TRBJ2-2, with 9 bases lining up with TRBD1. The CDR3 totals 12 residues. V lost 11 bases to trimming and J lost 4 bases; unmatched junction nucleotides: 2. CDR1 and CDR2 from the germline V gene are LGHDT and YNNKEL (reference sequence). This CDR3 is CAADRGTGELFF. CDR3 nucleotides: TGTGCCGCGGACAGGGGCACCGGGGAGCTGTTTTTT.

The chain uses TRBV3-1 (or the pseudogene TRBV3-2) and TRBJ2-7; no firm D call. Germline V gene sequence: CDR1 LGHDT, CDR2 YNNKEL (reference sequence). The CDR3 length is 13 residues. Trimming pared 0 bases from V and 6 bases from J, leaving 9 bases between. CDR3 nucleotides: TGTGCCAGCAGCCAAGATCTCCGCAGCGAGCAGTACGTC. It encodes CASSQDLRSEQYV.

The chain recombines TRBV2 with TRBJ2-5, with TRBD1 identical over 10 bases. CDR3 length: 15 residues. Losses at the gene ends were 11 bases for V and 4 bases for J; bases not matched to a gene: 13. Germline assignment: CDR1 SNHLY and CDR2 FYNNEI. This CDR3 is CACCPGTGVIETQYF. CDR3 sequence (DNA): TGTGCCTGTTGTCCGGGGACAGGGGTAATAGAGACCCAGTACTTC.

The chain employs TRBV18 and TRBJ1-3; the D gene is possibly TRBD1 (5 bases). CDR3 length: 16 amino acids. The germline V and J ends were trimmed by 0 bases and 1 base, with 10 bases remaining between them. Per the germline V gene, CDR1 is KGHSH and CDR2 is LQKENI. CDR3 in DNA: TGTGCCAGCTCACCACCGGGGACCGTGTCTGGAAACACCATATATTTT. This sequence encodes CASSPPGTVSGNTIYF.

V usage is TRBV12-3 or TRBV12-4 and J usage is TRBJ1-4; 7 bases line up with TRBD1. The V gene end was trimmed by 10 bases and the J gene end by 4 bases; junction bases not matched to a gene: 6. This CDR3 has 13 amino acids. The CDR3 DNA follows: TGTGCCACCGCCCGGGACAGTAATGAAAAACTGTTTTTT. Translation gives CATARDSNEKLFF.

The chain carries TRBV19 and TRBJ2-7, with 8 bases that match TRBD1. CDR1 and CDR2 from the germline V gene are LNHDA and SQIVND (reference sequence). Unmatched junction bases numbered 2, after V lost 4 bases and J lost 0 bases. This CDR3 region has 14 residues. The CDR3 region is CASSRTGNSYEQYV. The CDR3 coding sequence is TGTGCCAGTAGTAGGACAGGGAACTCCTACGAGCAGTACGTC.

This chain connects TRBV19 to TRBJ1-1, with 7 nucleotides matching TRBD1. Germline-derived CDR1 and CDR2 are LNHDA and SQIVND (reference sequence). Unmatched junction bases numbered 5, after V lost 9 bases and J lost 1 base. The CDR3 totals 13 residues. CDR3 nucleotides: TGTGCCAGCAGGACAGGACCGAACACTGAAGCTTTCTTT. Its translation is CASRTGPNTEAFF.